This entry concerns a single T cell receptor (delta chain). TCRdb's entry gives the protein of a much larger clone, which mismatches this DNA's translation at residue 13, likely from a read error; the protein reported here is translated from the DNA. The data are from a study of gamma-delta chains in newborns, infants, children. Study-wide context: Microbial exposure reportedly drives polyclonal innate γδ T cell expansion after birth.

CDR3 length equals 21 residues. J was trimmed by 0 bases and V by 5 bases; bases with no gene match: 23. The V gene's germline CDR1 is TSWWSYY and CDR2 QGS. TCRdb reapplied CATT to the reads. There are 3,500 to 4,500 delta-chain clones in the sample; approximately 2.1% occur only once, and 13% to 15% lies in the top ten. Sequenced material: blood. The TCR was taken from a child who was a newborn, infant or young child, either healthy, febrile or measles-vaccinated (not recorded which). This sequence joins TRDV1 and TRDJ1; TRDD3 agrees at 8 bases. The DNA for the CDR3 is TGTGCTCTTGGGCCGAGAGGTCCTAAACAGGGGATACACCCGGACACCGATAAACTCATCTTT. It specifies CALGPRGPKQGIHPDTDKLIF.